These 25 T cell receptor beta chains were sequenced from one sample in a study of cytomegalovirus exposure and HLA in healthy donors. Using immunoSEQ multiplex PCR, the repertoire was profiled, and TCRdb retains in-frame clones only, with some absent. Among under 250,000 clones listed, 87% were seen once. The specimen sequenced was PBMCs. These TCRs come from a man younger than 35 in good health and CMV-seropositive.

The chain couples TRBV5-6 to TRBJ2-5; D not certain. The CDR3 covers 12 residues. The germline V gene encodes CDR1 SGHDT and CDR2 YYEEEE. V lost 1 base to trimming and J lost 9 bases, with 10 bases between them. CDR3 bases: TGTGCCAGCAGCTTGACGGGTTGGGCCCAGTACTTC. Translated: CASSLTGWAQYF.

As DNA, the CDR3 is TGTGCCAGCAGCTACCCTGGGGTTGATACGCAGTATTTT. This translates into CASSYPGVDTQYF. This rearrangement joins TRBV11-2 to TRBJ2-3, with D unclear. This CDR3 contains 13 residues. V was shortened by 4 bases and J by 6 bases, with 11 bases between the two germline ends. Germline-derived CDR1 and CDR2 are SGHAT and FQNNGV.

This chain connects TRBV5-6 to TRBJ1-2; TRBD1 might be the D (5 bases). Between the trimmed V and J ends, which lost 0 bases and 5 bases, there was a span of 17 bases. CDR3 length equals 16 residues. Germline loops: CDR1 SGHDT, CDR2 YYEEEE. CDR3 protein: CASSLAGGQGQYGYTF. The CDR3 DNA reads as TGTGCCAGCAGCTTGGCCGGGGGTCAAGGGCAGTATGGCTACACCTTC.

The chain has TRBV6-1 and TRBJ1-1; D is ambiguous. Germline values: CDR1 MNHNS, CDR2 SASEGT. V lost 2 bases to trimming and J lost 9 bases, with 16 bases between them. The length of the CDR3 is 14 residues. The DNA for the CDR3 is TGTGCCAGCAGTGAAAATGTCCCCACGGATCAAGCTTTCTTT. Translated: CASSENVPTDQAFF.

Comments on this clone: This same CDR3 is encoded by further DNA sequences in the sample. The chain links TRBV29-1 to TRBJ2-1, with 8 bases fitting TRBD2. From germline, CDR1 is SQVTM and CDR2 ANQGSEA. CDR3 length: 12 residues. V was pared by 5 bases and J by 9 bases, with 6 bases of the junction left unmatched. CDR3 in DNA: TGCAGCGTTCCGGGAGGGCCAAGTGAGCAGTTCTTC. It yields the protein CSVPGGPSEQFF.

V gene TRBV6-5 combines with J gene TRBJ1-5; D unclear. This CDR3 is 14 amino acids long. CDR1 is MNHEY and CDR2 is SVGAGI in the germline V gene. V lost 2 bases and J 1 base, leaving 6 bases between the germline ends. The CDR3 nucleotides are TGTGCCAGCAGTTACACGTACAGCAATCAGCCCCAGCATTTT. Protein product: CASSYTYSNQPQHF.

The chain joins TRBV27 to TRBJ1-4, with TRBD1 as a possible D gene (5 bases). In germline, CDR1 is MNHEY, CDR2 SMNVEV (reference sequence). Trimming pared 4 bases from V and 7 bases from J, leaving 16 bases between. The CDR3 has 15 amino acids. CDR3 sequence (DNA): TGTGCCAGCAGTTCCTCCGCTACAGGCAGTGAAAAACTGTTTTTT. Residues: CASSSSATGSEKLFF.

The J gene is TRBJ2-5, the V gene TRBV4-2; TRBD1 agrees at 9 bases. CDR3 length: 14 amino acids. V lost 3 bases to trimming and J lost 5 bases; unmatched junction nucleotides: 4. The V gene's germline CDR1 is LGHNA and CDR2 YNFKEQ. The CDR3 sequence is CASSHTGGRETQYF. In nucleotides, the CDR3 is TGTGCCAGCAGCCATACAGGGGGCAGGGAGACCCAGTACTTC.

The V and J genes are TRBV5-5 and TRBJ2-7; 9 bases are shared with TRBD1. V lost 1 base to trimming and J lost 6 bases; unmatched junction nucleotides: 11. The CDR3 has 16 residues. Germline loops: CDR1 SGHKS, CDR2 YYEKEE (reference sequence). Here the CDR3 reads CASSLKPGQGLLEQYF. In nucleotides, the CDR3 is TGTGCCAGCAGCTTGAAACCGGGACAGGGTCTTCTCGAGCAGTACTTC.

The chain has TRBV5-4 and TRBJ1-1; TRBD1 agrees at 7 bases. Germline V gene sequence: CDR1 SGHNT, CDR2 YYREEE (reference sequence). This CDR3 comprises 15 residues. Trimming at V came to 4 bases and at J to 1 base, leaving 7 bases not matched to a gene. The CDR3 DNA reads TGTGCCAGCAGCCTCCGACAGGGAGGGAACACTGAAGCTTTCTTT. It is translated as CASSLRQGGNTEAFF.

The gene calls are TRBV27 and TRBJ2-2; perhaps TRBD2 as D (5 bases). This CDR3 has 15 residues. V was shortened by 7 bases and J by 0 bases, with 12 bases between the two germline ends. CDR1 and CDR2 from the germline V gene are MNHEY and SMNVEV (reference sequence). The CDR3 sequence: CASKFFGANTGELFF. The CDR3 DNA reads as TGTGCCAGCAAATTTTTCGGGGCGAACACCGGGGAGCTGTTTTTT.

The chain employs TRBV10-3 and TRBJ1-2; D uncertain. The CDR3 has 14 amino acids. V shed 0 bases and J shed 5 bases, with 10 bases lying between them. CDR1 is ENHRY, CDR2 SYGVKD, per germline. This CDR3 is CAISESQRSYGYTF. The CDR3 nucleotides read TGTGCCATCAGTGAGTCTCAGCGTTCGTATGGCTACACCTTC.

The J gene is TRBJ1-2, the V gene TRBV6-5; 11 bases fit TRBD1. The CDR3 has 15 residues. Germline CDR1 and CDR2: MNHEY and SVGAGI. V was clipped by 4 bases and J by 6 bases; unmatched bases: 7. The CDR3, as DNA: TGTGCCAGCAGTTTCCGGACAGGGGGCGGGCATGGCTACACCTTC. This encodes CASSFRTGGGHGYTF.

A word on this clone: Germline and junction disagree at one end, which may indicate a read error. The chain has TRBV28 and TRBJ1-4, with D uncertain. Germline CDR1 and CDR2: MDHEN and SYDVKM. The CDR3 consists of 12 residues. As DNA, the CDR3 is TGTGCCAGCAGCCTAGGGATGCAGGCAGCCCTTTTT. Translating it yields CASSLGMQAALF.

The chain couples TRBV7-8 to TRBJ1-5, with TRBD1 matching 7 bases. The CDR3 totals 16 residues. In germline, CDR1 is SGHVS, CDR2 FQNEAQ. The V and J ends lost 2 bases and 0 bases, in that order; junction bases with no gene match: 4. The CDR3 DNA reads TGTGCCAGCAGCTTAAGGGGACAGATTAGCAATCAGCCCCAGCATTTT. Translating it yields CASSLRGQISNQPQHF.

This chain links TRBV9 with TRBJ2-3, with 9 bases matching TRBD2. The length of the CDR3 is 16 residues. The ends lost 0 bases at V and 6 bases at J; junction bases unmatched: 8. CDR1 and CDR2 from the germline V gene are SGDLS and YYNGEE. The CDR3 bases are TGTGCCAGCAGCGTAGACAGTAGCGGGAGCTGGGATACGCAGTATTTT. Translating it yields CASSVDSSGSWDTQYF.

The chain couples TRBV5-6 to TRBJ2-7, with 8 bases matching TRBD1. From germline, CDR1 is SGHDT and CDR2 YYEEEE. The trim removed 4 bases at V and 6 bases at J, leaving 9 bases unmatched. The CDR3 contains 14 residues. The CDR3 region is CASSHGPGGGEQYF. In nucleotides, the CDR3 is TGTGCCAGCAGCCATGGGCCAGGGGGCGGCGAGCAGTACTTC.

The rearrangement links TRBV27 to TRBJ2-3, with a weak D call TRBD2 (5 bases). This CDR3 comprises 14 residues. Germline V CDR1 and CDR2: MNHEY, SMNVEV (reference sequence). Trimming removed 8 bases at V and 4 bases at J, with 16 bases between. The chain's CDR3 is CASLEVGVPDTQYF. For the CDR3, the DNA is TGTGCCAGCTTAGAGGTGGGAGTGCCAGATACGCAGTATTTT.

This clone was seen once. V usage is TRBV5-8 and J usage is TRBJ2-7; D is ambiguous. The CDR3 covers 14 residues. The V end lost 0 bases, the J end lost 2 bases, and 9 bases lay between the germline ends. Germline V gene lookup returns CDR1 SGHTS and CDR2 YDEGEE. CDR3 in amino acids: CASSLVGWTYEQYF. CDR3 nucleotide sequence: TGTGCCAGCAGCTTGGTGGGATGGACCTACGAGCAGTACTTC.

DNA of the CDR3: TGTGCCAGCAGCTTAGATCTGGGGAATGAGCAGTTCTTC. This codes for CASSLDLGNEQFF. The chain is built from TRBV11-2 and TRBJ2-1; D is undetermined. The CDR3 is 13 residues long. Trimming took off 0 bases at V and 7 bases at J, with 7 bases between the two ends. Germline V gives CDR1 SGHAT, CDR2 FQNNGV.

The chain carries TRBV6-5 and TRBJ2-7, with 11 bases identical to TRBD2. Germline CDR1 is MNHEY and CDR2 is SVGAGI. The CDR3 loop spans 15 amino acids. J lost 4 bases, V lost 6 bases, and 8 bases had no gene match. CDR3 amino acids: CASSPLLAGDYEQYF. The CDR3 coding sequence is TGTGCCAGCAGCCCCCTACTAGCGGGAGATTACGAGCAGTACTTC.

This chain joins TRBV6-8 and TRBJ2-1; TRBD1 is a possible D gene (5 bases). The V gene's germline CDR1 is MNHGY and CDR2 SAAAGT. Between the trimmed V and J ends, which lost 6 bases and 0 bases, there was a span of 12 bases. The CDR3 has 15 residues. The chain's CDR3 is CASSSTVHSYNEQFF. As DNA, the CDR3 is TGTGCCAGCAGCTCGACAGTTCACTCCTACAATGAGCAGTTCTTC.

This chain joins TRBV2 and TRBJ2-6, with 7 bases lining up with TRBD2. Unmatched junction bases numbered 6, after V lost 3 bases and J lost 13 bases. This CDR3 is 13 amino acids long. The germline V gene has CDR1 SNHLY and CDR2 FYNNEI. CDR3 sequence (DNA): TGTGCCAGCAGTGACGCGGGGGTGTGGGTCCTGACTTTC. Its translation: CASSDAGVWVLTF.

The V gene is TRBV4-3, the J gene TRBJ1-2; D remains ambiguous. The CDR3 spans 14 residues. Trimming removed 3 bases from V and 4 bases from J, with 12 bases in between. Germline assignment: CDR1 LGHNA and CDR2 YSLEER. The CDR3: CASSQSGGPYGYTF. CDR3 sequence (DNA): TGCGCCAGCAGCCAGTCGGGCGGGCCCTATGGCTACACCTTC.

This chain joins TRBV30 and TRBJ2-7, with 7 bases identical to TRBD2. CDR3 length: 14 residues. Germline V CDR1 and CDR2: GTSNPN, SVGIG (reference sequence). The V and J ends lost 7 bases and 4 bases, in that order; junction bases with no gene match: 13. The CDR3 DNA follows: TGTGCCTCCACGCGGTCTAGCGGAAGATACGAGCAGTACTTC. Translated, it gives CASTRSSGRYEQYF. Looking up the rest from reference TRBV30 and TRBJ2-7 gives the full variable domain: SQTIHQWPATLVQPVGSPLSLECTVEGTSNPNLYWYRQAAGRGLQLLFYSVGIGQISSEVPQNLSASRPQDRQFILSSKKLLLSDSGFYLCASTRSSGRYEQYFGPGTRLTVT.